The rows below give T cell receptor beta chains drawn from one sample of a study of blood T cell repertoires in COVID-19. Sequenced by immunoSEQ multiplex PCR; TCRdb stores in-frame clones only, minus some. The table includes 210,000 or so clones, approximately 80% detected once. The sequenced sample consisted of peripheral blood. Receptors were obtained from a woman older than 75 with COVID-19, enrolled during active disease. Both conserved end residues are part of each CDR3. Each record gives: D gene, J gene, clone size, V gene, CDR3 protein, CDR3 DNA. A D gene is named only where the DNA matches it firmly. The listing skips clone size in some rows; elsewhere it reads once, few, many or a size class.

D gene: .; J gene: TRBJ1-2; clone size: once; V gene: TRBV9; CDR3 protein: CASSVQGLGYTF; CDR3 DNA: TGTGCCAGCAGCGTTCAGGGTCTTGGCTACACCTTC
D gene: .; J gene: TRBJ2-6; clone size: .; V gene: TRBV9; CDR3 protein: CASSASPGANVLTF; CDR3 DNA: TGTGCCAGCAGCGCGAGTCCTGGGGCCAACGTCCTGACTTTC
D gene: TRBD1; J gene: TRBJ1-5; clone size: once; V gene: TRBV25-1; CDR3 protein: CASRHRGPVRGNQPQHF; CDR3 DNA: TGTGCCAGCCGGCACAGGGGGCCGGTCCGGGGCAATCAGCCCCAGCATTTT
D gene: .; J gene: TRBJ1-3; clone size: .; V gene: TRBV3-1/TRBV3-2; CDR3 protein: CASSQEGGAGNTIYF; CDR3 DNA: TGTGCCAGCAGCCAAGAAGGAGGAGCTGGAAACACCATATATTTT
D gene: TRBD2; J gene: TRBJ2-3; clone size: .; V gene: TRBV20-1; CDR3 protein: CSALTSGSPPF; CDR3 DNA: TGCAGTGCTTTGACTAGCGGGTCCCCGCCTTTT
D gene: TRBD2; J gene: TRBJ2-2; clone size: once; V gene: TRBV5-1; CDR3 protein: CASSSAILAAGVVGELFF; CDR3 DNA: TGCGCCAGCAGTTCCGCCATACTAGCGGCAGGGGTAGTCGGGGAGCTGTTTTTT
D gene: .; J gene: TRBJ1-3; clone size: .; V gene: TRBV5-4; CDR3 protein: CASSLESGGSGNTIYF; CDR3 DNA: TGTGCCAGCAGCTTGGAGAGCGGGGGCTCTGGAAACACCATATATTTT
D gene: .; J gene: TRBJ1-1; clone size: .; V gene: TRBV27; CDR3 protein: CASSSLTVSNTEAFF; CDR3 DNA: TGTGCCAGCAGTTCCCTGACAGTCTCGAACACTGAAGCTTTCTTT
D gene: .; J gene: TRBJ1-1; clone size: .; V gene: TRBV9; CDR3 protein: CASSATSRLNTEAFF; CDR3 DNA: TGTGCCAGCAGCGCAACCTCGCGGCTGAACACTGAAGCTTTCTTT
D gene: TRBD2; J gene: TRBJ2-1; clone size: .; V gene: TRBV4-1; CDR3 protein: CASSQVPSGLAGGSSYNEQFF; CDR3 DNA: TGCGCCAGCAGCCAAGTCCCGTCGGGACTAGCGGGGGGGAGCTCCTACAATGAGCAGTTCTTC
D gene: .; J gene: TRBJ1-2; clone size: few; V gene: TRBV5-1; CDR3 protein: CASSLVPRRDGYTF; CDR3 DNA: TGCGCCAGCAGCTTGGTGCCAAGACGGGATGGCTACACCTTC
D gene: TRBD1; J gene: TRBJ1-2; clone size: once; V gene: TRBV3-1/TRBV3-2; CDR3 protein: CASSRSQGVGVYGYTF; CDR3 DNA: TGTGCCAGCAGCAGATCACAGGGGGTTGGTGTCTATGGCTACACCTTC
D gene: .; J gene: TRBJ1-2; clone size: once; V gene: TRBV12-3/TRBV12-4; CDR3 protein: CASSLQVRYGYTF; CDR3 DNA: TGTGCCAGCAGTCTACAGGTTCGGTATGGCTACACCTTC
D gene: TRBD1; J gene: TRBJ1-1; clone size: .; V gene: TRBV5-1; CDR3 protein: CASSTRAGGGTEAFF; CDR3 DNA: TGCGCCAGCAGCACGAGGGCAGGGGGCGGCACTGAAGCTTTCTTT
D gene: .; J gene: TRBJ1-1; clone size: .; V gene: TRBV4-2; CDR3 protein: CASSQEGGYVMNTEAFF; CDR3 DNA: TGTGCCAGCAGCCAAGAGGGGGGGTACGTCATGAACACTGAAGCTTTCTTT
D gene: .; J gene: TRBJ1-3; clone size: .; V gene: TRBV19; CDR3 protein: CASSARLGTGNTIYF; CDR3 DNA: TGTGCCAGTAGTGCCAGGCTTGGCACTGGAAACACCATATATTTT
D gene: .; J gene: TRBJ2-4; clone size: .; V gene: TRBV27; CDR3 protein: CASKPASQRDIQYF; CDR3 DNA: TGTGCCAGCAAACCGGCCTCACAGAGGGACATTCAGTACTTC
D gene: .; J gene: TRBJ2-7; clone size: .; V gene: TRBV27; CDR3 protein: CASSRFGGYEQYF; CDR3 DNA: TGTGCCAGCAGCCGCTTTGGGGGGTACGAGCAGTACTTC
D gene: .; J gene: TRBJ1-2; clone size: .; V gene: TRBV18; CDR3 protein: CASSPRNGGGYGYTF; CDR3 DNA: TGTGCCAGCTCACCAAGGAACGGGGGGGGATATGGCTACACCTTC
D gene: .; J gene: TRBJ1-5; clone size: .; V gene: TRBV18; CDR3 protein: CASSPSSGNQPQHF; CDR3 DNA: TGTGCCAGCTCACCCAGTTCAGGAAATCAGCCCCAGCATTTT
D gene: TRBD2; J gene: TRBJ2-3; clone size: .; V gene: TRBV6-2/TRBV6-3; CDR3 protein: CASSLSTSGADTQYF; CDR3 DNA: TGTGCCAGCAGTCTTTCGACTAGCGGGGCAGATACGCAGTATTTT
D gene: .; J gene: TRBJ2-2; clone size: .; V gene: TRBV7-2; CDR3 protein: CASQEGGANTGELFF; CDR3 DNA: TGTGCCAGCCAAGAGGGCGGGGCGAACACCGGGGAGCTGTTTTTT
D gene: TRBD2; J gene: TRBJ2-3; clone size: once; V gene: TRBV5-1; CDR3 protein: CASSPLTSGTDTQYF; CDR3 DNA: TGCGCCAGCAGCCCCCTGACTAGCGGCACAGATACGCAGTATTTT
D gene: TRBD1; J gene: TRBJ2-1; clone size: .; V gene: TRBV29-1; CDR3 protein: CSVPGQGTYNEQFF; CDR3 DNA: TGCAGCGTCCCGGGACAGGGCACCTACAATGAGCAGTTCTTC
D gene: .; J gene: TRBJ2-3; clone size: .; V gene: TRBV19; CDR3 protein: CASSDSGGTDTQYF; CDR3 DNA: TGTGCCAGTAGTGATTCCGGTGGCACAGATACGCAGTATTTT
D gene: TRBD1; J gene: TRBJ2-1; clone size: .; V gene: TRBV25-1; CDR3 protein: CASSGTPGRGSYNEQFF; CDR3 DNA: TGTGCCAGCAGTGGGACTCCTGGCAGGGGGTCCTACAATGAGCAGTTCTTC
D gene: TRBD1; J gene: TRBJ1-5; clone size: .; V gene: TRBV28; CDR3 protein: CASSLRFSGQGMQPQHF; CDR3 DNA: TGTGCCAGCAGTTTAAGGTTTTCGGGACAGGGTATGCAGCCCCAGCATTTT
D gene: TRBD1; J gene: TRBJ1-1; clone size: .; V gene: TRBV7-3; CDR3 protein: CASRTGLNTEAFF; CDR3 DNA: TGTGCCAGCAGGACAGGGTTGAACACTGAAGCTTTCTTT
D gene: .; J gene: TRBJ1-5; clone size: .; V gene: TRBV5-4; CDR3 protein: CASSQSGLDQPQHF; CDR3 DNA: TGTGCCAGCAGCCAATCGGGTCTCGATCAGCCCCAGCATTTT
D gene: .; J gene: TRBJ1-1; clone size: .; V gene: TRBV12-3/TRBV12-4; CDR3 protein: CASSFRGNTEAFF; CDR3 DNA: TGTGCCAGCAGTTTTAGGGGAAACACTGAAGCTTTCTTT
D gene: .; J gene: TRBJ2-1; clone size: .; V gene: TRBV12-3/TRBV12-4; CDR3 protein: CASRNDRNEQFF; CDR3 DNA: TGTGCCAGCAGAAACGACAGAAATGAGCAGTTCTTC
D gene: .; J gene: TRBJ1-4; clone size: .; V gene: TRBV13; CDR3 protein: CASSLGPMGSRQKLFF; CDR3 DNA: TGTGCCAGCAGCTTAGGCCCCATGGGTTCGAGGCAAAAACTGTTTTTT
D gene: .; J gene: TRBJ1-1; clone size: .; V gene: TRBV20-1; CDR3 protein: CSARLRGEAFF; CDR3 DNA: TGCAGTGCTAGACTAAGGGGTGAAGCTTTCTTT
D gene: TRBD1; J gene: TRBJ2-4; clone size: .; V gene: TRBV2; CDR3 protein: CASSTTGGRENIQYF; CDR3 DNA: TGTGCCAGCAGTACTACAGGGGGTCGCGAAAACATTCAGTACTTC
D gene: .; J gene: TRBJ1-5; clone size: .; V gene: TRBV9; CDR3 protein: CASRTGGLDRYSNQPQHF; CDR3 DNA: TGTGCCAGCAGGACGGGGGGACTCGACCGATATAGCAATCAGCCCCAGCATTTT
D gene: .; J gene: TRBJ2-7; clone size: .; V gene: TRBV18; CDR3 protein: CASSIASSYEQYF; CDR3 DNA: TGTGCCAGCTCTATCGCTAGCTCCTACGAGCAGTACTTC
D gene: .; J gene: TRBJ1-1; clone size: .; V gene: TRBV4-1; CDR3 protein: CASSQLPGVNTEAFF; CDR3 DNA: TGCGCCAGCAGCCAACTACCAGGGGTCAACACTGAAGCTTTCTTT
D gene: .; J gene: TRBJ1-1; clone size: .; V gene: TRBV9; CDR3 protein: CASSVGRTLNTEAFF; CDR3 DNA: TGTGCCAGCAGCGTAGGTAGGACATTGAACACTGAAGCTTTCTTT
D gene: .; J gene: TRBJ2-1; clone size: .; V gene: TRBV6-5; CDR3 protein: CASRPPKGEQFF; CDR3 DNA: TGTGCCAGCAGGCCACCCAAGGGGGAGCAGTTCTTC
D gene: .; J gene: TRBJ2-1; clone size: .; V gene: TRBV25-1; CDR3 protein: CATAFRAAAPDEQFF; CDR3 DNA: TGTGCCACAGCGTTTCGTGCGGCCGCACCCGATGAGCAGTTCTTC
D gene: TRBD2; J gene: TRBJ2-7; clone size: .; V gene: TRBV5-1; CDR3 protein: CASSLGTSGLYYEQYF; CDR3 DNA: TGCGCCAGCAGCTTGGGGACTAGCGGGTTATACTACGAGCAGTACTTC
D gene: .; J gene: TRBJ2-6; clone size: .; V gene: TRBV14; CDR3 protein: CASSHTDVLTF; CDR3 DNA: TGTGCCAGCAGCCACACGGACGTCCTGACTTTC
D gene: .; J gene: TRBJ1-1; clone size: .; V gene: TRBV2; CDR3 protein: CASSEAVPESRAFF; CDR3 DNA: TGTGCCAGCAGTGAAGCTGTCCCGGAAAGCAGGGCTTTCTTT
D gene: .; J gene: TRBJ1-1; clone size: .; V gene: TRBV11-2; CDR3 protein: CASTLDGAGEVFF; CDR3 DNA: TGTGCCAGCACCCTCGATGGGGCGGGAGAAGTTTTCTTT
D gene: .; J gene: TRBJ2-3; clone size: .; V gene: TRBV23-1; CDR3 protein: CASSLSRWRDGEDTQYF; CDR3 DNA: TGCGCCAGCAGTCTAAGCAGGTGGAGGGATGGAGAAGATACGCAGTATTTT
D gene: TRBD2; J gene: TRBJ2-5; clone size: .; V gene: TRBV6-2/TRBV6-3; CDR3 protein: CASRPGTSSETQYF; CDR3 DNA: TGTGCCAGCAGACCTGGGACTAGCTCGGAGACCCAGTACTTC
D gene: .; J gene: TRBJ1-1; clone size: .; V gene: TRBV3-1/TRBV3-2; CDR3 protein: CASSLGIRDDGTEAFF; CDR3 DNA: TGTGCCAGCAGCCTAGGGATCAGGGATGACGGCACTGAAGCTTTCTTT
D gene: TRBD1; J gene: TRBJ1-2; clone size: .; V gene: TRBV2; CDR3 protein: CASRYTGGGNGYTF; CDR3 DNA: TGTGCCAGCAGATATACAGGGGGCGGTAATGGCTACACCTTC
D gene: .; J gene: TRBJ2-3; clone size: .; V gene: TRBV4-1; CDR3 protein: CASSQDSSGPGGDTQYF; CDR3 DNA: TGCGCCAGCAGCCAAGATAGCAGCGGTCCAGGAGGAGATACGCAGTATTTT
D gene: .; J gene: TRBJ1-1; clone size: .; V gene: TRBV2; CDR3 protein: CASSTTGSAFF; CDR3 DNA: TGTGCCAGCAGTACCACAGGGTCAGCTTTCTTT
D gene: TRBD2; J gene: TRBJ2-5; clone size: .; V gene: TRBV5-1; CDR3 protein: CASSLGGLAYETQYF; CDR3 DNA: TGCGCCAGCAGCTTGGGGGGACTAGCGTATGAGACCCAGTACTTC
D gene: .; J gene: TRBJ2-2; clone size: .; V gene: TRBV7-7; CDR3 protein: CASRPQSGELFF; CDR3 DNA: TGTGCTAGCAGGCCCCAGTCCGGGGAGCTGTTTTTT
D gene: .; J gene: TRBJ2-5; clone size: .; V gene: TRBV5-5; CDR3 protein: CASELGGTQETQYF; CDR3 DNA: TGTGCCAGCGAGCTCGGTGGGACTCAAGAGACCCAGTACTTC
D gene: TRBD1; J gene: TRBJ1-4; clone size: .; V gene: TRBV5-1; CDR3 protein: CASSLGNRGTEKLFF; CDR3 DNA: TGCGCCAGCAGCTTGGGGAACAGGGGAACGGAAAAACTGTTTTTT
D gene: .; J gene: TRBJ2-3; clone size: .; V gene: TRBV2; CDR3 protein: CASSATMGTDTQYF; CDR3 DNA: TGTGCCAGCAGCGCGACTATGGGCACAGATACGCAGTATTTT
D gene: TRBD1; J gene: TRBJ1-1; clone size: .; V gene: TRBV6-6; CDR3 protein: CASSYGTGREKAFF; CDR3 DNA: TGTGCCAGCAGTTACGGGACAGGGCGGGAAAAAGCTTTCTTT
D gene: .; J gene: TRBJ1-6; clone size: .; V gene: TRBV5-6; CDR3 protein: CASSLAGENKSPLHF; CDR3 DNA: TGTGCCAGCAGCTTGGCCGGAGAGAATAAATCACCCCTCCACTTT
D gene: .; J gene: TRBJ2-7; clone size: .; V gene: TRBV27; CDR3 protein: CASSYSGPAYEQYF; CDR3 DNA: TGTGCCAGCAGTTATAGCGGTCCCGCCTACGAGCAGTACTTC